Listed below are T cell receptor beta chains from one sample, sequenced in a study of radiation and T cells in renal cell carcinoma. Some clones are missing from TCRdb's copy, which holds only in-frame ones; the method was immunoSEQ multiplex PCR. The sample holds roughly 80,000 clones, 86% seen once. This sample comprised blood, obtained from a patient whose treatment included radiotherapy and nephrectomy. The receptor set was obtained from a woman between 50 and 59 years old with renal cell carcinoma. Each CDR3 is given with its conserved first and last residue. A D gene is named only where the DNA matches it firmly. Clone size appears in some rows only: once, few, many, or a class for an expanded clone.

D gene: NA; V gene: TRBV28; clone size: NA; J gene: TRBJ1-6; CDR3 DNA: TGTGCCAGCAGGGAGTATAATTCACCCCTCCACTTT; CDR3 protein: CASREYNSPLHF
D gene: TRBD2; V gene: TRBV6-6; clone size: NA; J gene: TRBJ2-3; CDR3 DNA: TGTGCCGGGGCGGCTAGCGGAACCCCAGATACGCAGTATTTT; CDR3 protein: CAGAASGTPDTQYF
D gene: NA; V gene: TRBV6-1; clone size: NA; J gene: TRBJ2-2; CDR3 DNA: TGTGCCGCCACATGGGGGCGGACGAACACCGGGGAGCTGTTTTTT; CDR3 protein: CAATWGRTNTGELFF
D gene: TRBD1; V gene: TRBV30; clone size: NA; J gene: TRBJ2-2; CDR3 DNA: TGTGCCTACGAATCAGGGGGCTGGCCCGAGACCGGGGAGCTGTTTTTT; CDR3 protein: CAYESGGWPETGELFF
D gene: NA; V gene: TRBV7-6; clone size: NA; J gene: TRBJ2-5; CDR3 DNA: TGTGCCAGCAGCTTAGGGGGCTGGGAGACCCAGTACTTC; CDR3 protein: CASSLGGWETQYF
D gene: NA; V gene: TRBV5-1; clone size: NA; J gene: TRBJ2-2; CDR3 DNA: TGCGCCAGCAGCTTGAGACCCACCGGGGAGCTGTTTTTT; CDR3 protein: CASSLRPTGELFF
D gene: TRBD1; V gene: TRBV18; clone size: NA; J gene: TRBJ2-2; CDR3 DNA: TGTGCCAGCTCCCTAGGGACAGTCGGGGAGCTGTTTTTT; CDR3 protein: CASSLGTVGELFF
D gene: NA; V gene: TRBV11-2; clone size: NA; J gene: TRBJ2-3; CDR3 DNA: TGTGCCAGCAGCACGGGGGCAAATTTTTACACAGATACGCAGTATTTT; CDR3 protein: CASSTGANFYTDTQYF
D gene: TRBD1; V gene: TRBV6-6; clone size: NA; J gene: TRBJ1-2; CDR3 DNA: TGTGCCAGCAGTTACAACAGGGGGACTAACTATGGCTACACCTTC; CDR3 protein: CASSYNRGTNYGYTF
D gene: TRBD1; V gene: TRBV18; clone size: NA; J gene: TRBJ1-1; CDR3 DNA: TGTGCCAGCTCACCAAGTAGGGGACAGGAGGCTTTCTTT; CDR3 protein: CASSPSRGQEAFF
D gene: NA; V gene: TRBV11-2; clone size: once; J gene: TRBJ2-7; CDR3 DNA: TGTGCCAGCAGCCAAACGCAATTCATGGGGGCGAAATCCTACGAGCAGTACTTC; CDR3 protein: CASSQTQFMGAKSYEQYF
D gene: NA; V gene: TRBV11-3; clone size: NA; J gene: TRBJ2-3; CDR3 DNA: TGTGCCAGCAGCACGGACAGCACAGATACGCAGTATTTT; CDR3 protein: CASSTDSTDTQYF
D gene: NA; V gene: TRBV28; clone size: NA; J gene: TRBJ1-1; CDR3 DNA: TGTGCCAGCAGGTCGGACACTGAAGCTTTCTTT; CDR3 protein: CASRSDTEAFF
D gene: TRBD2; V gene: TRBV18; clone size: NA; J gene: TRBJ2-1; CDR3 DNA: TGTGCCAGCTCACTTAGCGGGGGGGCCTCCTACAATGAGCAGTTCTTC; CDR3 protein: CASSLSGGASYNEQFF
D gene: NA; V gene: TRBV6-6; clone size: once; J gene: TRBJ2-7; CDR3 DNA: TGTGCCAGCAGTTATACCCGGGTTGACGAGCAGTACTTC; CDR3 protein: CASSYTRVDEQYF
D gene: TRBD1; V gene: TRBV4-3; clone size: NA; J gene: TRBJ1-2; CDR3 DNA: TGCGCCAGCAGCCCAGGGGACAGAGTTTACTATGGCTACACCTTC; CDR3 protein: CASSPGDRVYYGYTF